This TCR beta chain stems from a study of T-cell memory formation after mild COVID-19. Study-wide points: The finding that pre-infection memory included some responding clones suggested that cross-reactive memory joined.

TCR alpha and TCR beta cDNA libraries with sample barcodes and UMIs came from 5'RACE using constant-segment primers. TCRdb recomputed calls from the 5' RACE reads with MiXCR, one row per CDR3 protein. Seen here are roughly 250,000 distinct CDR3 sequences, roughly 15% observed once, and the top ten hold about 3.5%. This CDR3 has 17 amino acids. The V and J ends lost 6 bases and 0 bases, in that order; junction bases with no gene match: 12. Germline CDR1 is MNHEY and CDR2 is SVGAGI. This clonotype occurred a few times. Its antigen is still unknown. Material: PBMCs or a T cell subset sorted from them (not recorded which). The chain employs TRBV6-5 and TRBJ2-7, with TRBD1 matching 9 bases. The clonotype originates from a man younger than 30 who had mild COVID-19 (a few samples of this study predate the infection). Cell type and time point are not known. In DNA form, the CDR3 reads TGTGCCAGCAGGCCGGGACAGGGACCACCGAGCTCCTACGAGCAGTACTTC. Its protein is CASRPGQGPPSSYEQYF.